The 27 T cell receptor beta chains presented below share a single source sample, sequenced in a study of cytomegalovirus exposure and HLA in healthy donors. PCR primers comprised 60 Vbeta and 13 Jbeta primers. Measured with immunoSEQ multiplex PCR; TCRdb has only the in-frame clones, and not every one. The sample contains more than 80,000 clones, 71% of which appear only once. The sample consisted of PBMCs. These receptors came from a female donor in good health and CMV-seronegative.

The CDR3 sequence: CASSRPGQVYEQYF. The CDR3 bases are TGTGCCAGTAGTCGGCCGGGACAGGTATACGAGCAGTACTTC. The V and J genes are TRBV19 and TRBJ2-5; TRBD1 matches 8 bases. The J call could be wrong; TRBJ2-7 is a better fit for the DNA end. The CDR3 extends over 14 amino acids. Looked up from germline, CDR1 is LNHDA and CDR2 is SQIVND (reference sequence).

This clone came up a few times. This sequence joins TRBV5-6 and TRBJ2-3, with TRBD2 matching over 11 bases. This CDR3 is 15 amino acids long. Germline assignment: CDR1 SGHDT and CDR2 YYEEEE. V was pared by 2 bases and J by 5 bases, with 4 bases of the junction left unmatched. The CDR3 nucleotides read TGTGCCAGCAGCTTCCTACTAGCGGGAGAAGATACGCAGTATTTT. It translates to CASSFLLAGEDTQYF.

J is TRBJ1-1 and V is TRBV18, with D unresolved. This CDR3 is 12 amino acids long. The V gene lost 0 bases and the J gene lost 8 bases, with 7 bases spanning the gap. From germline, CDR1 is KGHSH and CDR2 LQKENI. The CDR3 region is CASSPPIVEAFF. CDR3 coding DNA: TGTGCCAGCTCACCACCTATCGTAGAAGCTTTCTTT.

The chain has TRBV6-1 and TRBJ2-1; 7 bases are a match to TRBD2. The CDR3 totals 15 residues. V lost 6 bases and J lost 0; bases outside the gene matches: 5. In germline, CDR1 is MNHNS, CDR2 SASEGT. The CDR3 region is CASRISGFSYNEQFF. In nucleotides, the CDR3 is TGTGCCAGCAGGATTAGCGGGTTCTCCTACAATGAGCAGTTCTTC.

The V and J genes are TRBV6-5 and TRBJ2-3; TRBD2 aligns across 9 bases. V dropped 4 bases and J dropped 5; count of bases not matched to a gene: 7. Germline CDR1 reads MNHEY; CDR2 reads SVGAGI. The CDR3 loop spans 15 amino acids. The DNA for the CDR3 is TGTGCCAGCAGTTCAGAGATAGCGGGAGAAGATACGCAGTATTTT. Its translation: CASSSEIAGEDTQYF.

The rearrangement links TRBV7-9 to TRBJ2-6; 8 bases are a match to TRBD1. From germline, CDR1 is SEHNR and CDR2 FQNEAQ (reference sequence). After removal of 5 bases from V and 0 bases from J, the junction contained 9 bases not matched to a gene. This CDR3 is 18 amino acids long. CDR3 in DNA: TGTGCCAGCAGCCCGGTCGGGACAGGACTCTCTGGGGCCAACGTCCTGACTTTC. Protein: CASSPVGTGLSGANVLTF.

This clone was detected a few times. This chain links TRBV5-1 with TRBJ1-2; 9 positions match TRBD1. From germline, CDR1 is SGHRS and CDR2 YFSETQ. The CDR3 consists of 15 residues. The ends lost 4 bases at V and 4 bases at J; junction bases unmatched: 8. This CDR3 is CASSGGQGRTYGYTF. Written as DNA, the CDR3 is TGCGCCAGCAGCGGAGGACAGGGGAGAACCTATGGCTACACCTTC.

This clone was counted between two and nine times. The chain's CDR3 is CASREDRPGTSAYNEQFF. The CDR3 DNA reads as TGTGCCAGCAGGGAAGACCGCCCCGGGACTAGCGCATACAATGAGCAGTTCTTC. The chain links TRBV7-9 to TRBJ2-1, with 10 bases that match TRBD2. The germline CDR1 and CDR2 sequences are SEHNR and FQNEAQ (reference sequence). The CDR3 is 18 amino acids. Trimming removed 6 bases from V and 4 bases from J; junction bases left unmatched: 15.

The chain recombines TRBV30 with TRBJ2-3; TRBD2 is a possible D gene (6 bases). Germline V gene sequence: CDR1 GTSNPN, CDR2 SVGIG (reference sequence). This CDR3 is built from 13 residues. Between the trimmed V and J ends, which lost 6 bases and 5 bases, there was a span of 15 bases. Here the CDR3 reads CACHRRDVDTQYF. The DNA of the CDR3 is TGTGCCTGCCATAGGCGGGACGTAGATACGCAGTATTTT.

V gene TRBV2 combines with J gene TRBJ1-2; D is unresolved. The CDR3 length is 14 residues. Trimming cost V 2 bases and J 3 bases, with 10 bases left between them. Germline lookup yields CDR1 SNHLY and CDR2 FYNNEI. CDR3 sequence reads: CASSETKVHYGYTF. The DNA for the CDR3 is TGTGCCAGCAGTGAAACTAAGGTACACTATGGCTACACCTTC.

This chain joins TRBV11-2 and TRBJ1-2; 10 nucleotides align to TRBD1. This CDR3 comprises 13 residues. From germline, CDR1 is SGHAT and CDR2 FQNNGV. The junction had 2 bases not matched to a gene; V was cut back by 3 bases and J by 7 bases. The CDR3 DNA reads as TGTGCCAGCAGCTTTCGACAGGGGGCTGGCTACACCTTC. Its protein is CASSFRQGAGYTF.

The CDR3 protein is CASEDRAGEKLFF. CDR3 nucleotides: TGTGCCTCCGAGGACAGGGCCGGGGAAAAACTGTTTTTT. The genes are TRBV2 and TRBJ1-4; 8 bases agree with TRBD1. The CDR3 sequence is 13 residues long. The trim removed 11 bases at V and 8 bases at J, leaving 10 bases unmatched. The germline CDR1 and CDR2 sequences are SNHLY and FYNNEI.

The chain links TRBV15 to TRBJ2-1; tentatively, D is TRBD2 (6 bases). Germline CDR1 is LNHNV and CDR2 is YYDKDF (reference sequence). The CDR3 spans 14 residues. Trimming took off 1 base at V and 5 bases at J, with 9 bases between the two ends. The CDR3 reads CATSRAGVNNEQFF. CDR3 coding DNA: TGTGCCACCAGCAGAGCGGGAGTGAACAATGAGCAGTTCTTC.

The CDR3, as DNA: TGTGCCAGCAGTGAAAAAACAGGGAGGGTATATGGCTACACCTTC. This codes for CASSEKTGRVYGYTF. The V gene is TRBV6-1, the J gene TRBJ1-2, with D possibly being TRBD1 (6 bases). The CDR3 is made up of 15 amino acids. Germline CDR1 and CDR2: MNHNS and SASEGT. Trimming removed 2 bases at V and 5 bases at J, with 15 bases between.

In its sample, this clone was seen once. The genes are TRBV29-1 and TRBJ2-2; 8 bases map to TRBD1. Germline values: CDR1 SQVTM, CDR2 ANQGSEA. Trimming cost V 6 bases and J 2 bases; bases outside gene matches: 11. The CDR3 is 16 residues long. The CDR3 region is CSVGDRQPLNTGELFF. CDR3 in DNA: TGCAGCGTCGGGGACAGGCAACCTCTTAACACCGGGGAGCTGTTTTTT.

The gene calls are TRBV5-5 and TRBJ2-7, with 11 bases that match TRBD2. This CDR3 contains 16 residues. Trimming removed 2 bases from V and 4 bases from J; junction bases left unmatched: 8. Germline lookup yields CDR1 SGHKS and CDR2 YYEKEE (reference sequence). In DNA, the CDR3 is TGTGCCAGCAGCTTTAGCGGGGGGGCGCTTAATTACGAGCAGTACTTC. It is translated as CASSFSGGALNYEQYF.

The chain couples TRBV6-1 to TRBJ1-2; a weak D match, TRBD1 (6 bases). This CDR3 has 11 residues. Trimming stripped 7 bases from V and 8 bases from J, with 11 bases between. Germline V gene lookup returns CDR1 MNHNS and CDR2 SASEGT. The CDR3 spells CASKTGIGYTF. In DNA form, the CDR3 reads TGTGCCAGCAAAACAGGGATAGGCTACACCTTC.

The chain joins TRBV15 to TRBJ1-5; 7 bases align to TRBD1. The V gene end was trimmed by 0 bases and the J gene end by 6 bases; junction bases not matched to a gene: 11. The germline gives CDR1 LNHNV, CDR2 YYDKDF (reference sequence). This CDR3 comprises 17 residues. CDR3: CATSRDSTGRVGQPQHF. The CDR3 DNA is TGTGCCACCAGCAGAGATTCGACAGGGCGGGTGGGTCAGCCCCAGCATTTT.

CDR3 DNA sequence: TGTGCCAGCAGTGAAATGGGGCGCGAGCAGTACTTC. This translates into CASSEMGREQYF. The chain couples TRBV2 to TRBJ2-7, with D possibly matching TRBD1 (5 bases). Germline V gene data show CDR1 as SNHLY and CDR2 as FYNNEI. V was trimmed by 2 bases and J by 6 bases, leaving 8 bases between them. This CDR3 spans 12 amino acids.

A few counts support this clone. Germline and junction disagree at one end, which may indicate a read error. Written as DNA, the CDR3 is TGTGCCAGCAGTGAACAGACTACTAGCGGGCCGGTCTTC. Encoded protein: CASSEQTTSGPVF. The rearrangement uses TRBV6-1 and TRBJ2-1; 9 positions agree with TRBD2. This CDR3 region has 13 residues. Germline loops: CDR1 MNHNS, CDR2 SASEGT.

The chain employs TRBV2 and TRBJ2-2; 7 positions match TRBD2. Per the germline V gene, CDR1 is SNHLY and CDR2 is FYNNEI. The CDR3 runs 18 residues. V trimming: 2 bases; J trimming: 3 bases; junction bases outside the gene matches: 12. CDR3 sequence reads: CASSELGTSARHTGELFF. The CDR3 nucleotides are TGTGCCAGCAGTGAACTAGGAACTAGCGCGAGACACACCGGGGAGCTGTTTTTT.

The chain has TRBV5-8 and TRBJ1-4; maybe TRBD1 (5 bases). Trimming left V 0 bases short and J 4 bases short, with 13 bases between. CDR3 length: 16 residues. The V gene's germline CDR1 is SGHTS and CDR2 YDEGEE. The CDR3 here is CASSLEGQGFNEKLFF. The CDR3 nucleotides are TGTGCCAGCAGCTTGGAGGGTCAGGGCTTTAATGAAAAACTGTTTTTT.

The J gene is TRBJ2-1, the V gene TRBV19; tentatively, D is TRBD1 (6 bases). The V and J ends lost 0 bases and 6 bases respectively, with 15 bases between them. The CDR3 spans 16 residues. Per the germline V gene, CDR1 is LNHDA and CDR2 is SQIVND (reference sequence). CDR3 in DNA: TGTGCCAGTAGTATAGATGGGGGCTCTAGAGGCAATGAGCAGTTCTTC. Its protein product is CASSIDGGSRGNEQFF. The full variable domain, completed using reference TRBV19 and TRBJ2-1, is DGGITQSPKYLFRKEGQNVTLSCEQNLNHDAMYWYRQDPGQGLRLIYYSQIVNDFQKGDIAEGYSVSREKKESFPLTVTSAQKNPTAFYLCASSIDGGSRGNEQFFGPGTRLTVL.

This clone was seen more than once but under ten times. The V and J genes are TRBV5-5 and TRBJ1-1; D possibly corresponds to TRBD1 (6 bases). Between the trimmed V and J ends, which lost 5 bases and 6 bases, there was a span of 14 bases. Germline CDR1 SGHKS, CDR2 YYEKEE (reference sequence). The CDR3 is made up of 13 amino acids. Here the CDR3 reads CASSFGGGPEAFF. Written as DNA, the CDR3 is TGTGCCAGCAGTTTTGGGGGGGGCCCTGAAGCTTTCTTT.

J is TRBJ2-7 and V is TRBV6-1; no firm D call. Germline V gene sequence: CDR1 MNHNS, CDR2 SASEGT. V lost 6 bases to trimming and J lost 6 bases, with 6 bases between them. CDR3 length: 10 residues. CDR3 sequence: CASRTSEQYF. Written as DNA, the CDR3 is TGTGCCAGCAGGACAAGCGAGCAGTACTTC.

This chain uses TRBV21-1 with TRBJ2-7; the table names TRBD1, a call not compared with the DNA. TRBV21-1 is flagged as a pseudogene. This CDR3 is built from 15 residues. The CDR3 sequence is CASSKRSPQGCEQYF. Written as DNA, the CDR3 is TGTGCCAGCAGCAAAAGGTCCCCGCAGGGCTGCGAGCAGTACTTC.

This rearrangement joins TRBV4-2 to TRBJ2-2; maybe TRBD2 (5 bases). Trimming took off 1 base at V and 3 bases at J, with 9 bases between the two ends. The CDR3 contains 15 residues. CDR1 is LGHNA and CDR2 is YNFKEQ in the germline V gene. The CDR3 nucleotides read TGTGCCAGCAGCCAAGCACTAGACGACACCGGGGAGCTGTTTTTT. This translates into CASSQALDDTGELFF.